Listed here are 20 T cell receptor beta chains from one sample, sequenced in a study of blood T cell repertoires in COVID-19. Profiled with immunoSEQ multiplex PCR; TCRdb holds only in-frame clones, not every one. The table has 150,000 to 200,000 clones, roughly 85% seen once; the top ten hold roughly 8.2%. Sample: peripheral blood. The receptors come from a man in his sixties with acute or convalescent COVID-19.

Comment on this clone: This specimen includes other DNA sequences encoding the same CDR3. This chain uses TRBV28 with TRBJ2-7, with D possibly being TRBD1 (6 bases). The V gene lost 2 bases and the J gene lost 0 bases, with 8 bases spanning the gap. Germline V CDR1 and CDR2: MDHEN, SYDVKM. The CDR3 extends over 14 amino acids. The CDR3 protein is CASSLTGNSYEQYF. Written as DNA, the CDR3 is TGTGCCAGCAGTTTAACAGGGAACTCCTACGAGCAGTACTTC.

This chain uses TRBV7-9 with TRBJ1-6; weak D call: TRBD1 (6 bases). From germline, CDR1 is SEHNR and CDR2 FQNEAQ (reference sequence). There are 14 residues in the CDR3. The V end lost 5 bases, the J end lost 7 bases, and 12 bases lay between the germline ends. In nucleotides, the CDR3 is TGTGCCAGCAGCCTAAGACAGGAGAATTCACCCCTCCACTTT. Protein product: CASSLRQENSPLHF.

V usage is TRBV5-1 and J usage is TRBJ1-1; perhaps TRBD1 as D (6 bases). This CDR3 is 13 amino acids long. Germline assignment: CDR1 SGHRS and CDR2 YFSETQ. Trimming cost V 1 base and J 5 bases, with 9 bases left between them. The CDR3 spells CASSLNQGTEAFF. CDR3 coding DNA: TGCGCCAGCAGCTTGAACCAGGGGACTGAAGCTTTCTTT. Variable domain in full (rest from reference TRBV5-1 and TRBJ1-1): KAGVTQTPRYLIKTRGQQVTLSCSPISGHRSVSWYQQTPGQGLQFLFEYFSETQRNKGNFPGRFSGRQFSNSRSEMNVSTLELGDSALYLCASSLNQGTEAFFGQGTRLTVV.

This clone was seen a few times. Additional DNA sequences in this sample encode the identical CDR3. The chain couples TRBV10-1 to TRBJ2-1, with D unresolved. V shed 4 bases and J shed 4 bases, with 5 bases lying between them. Per the germline V gene, CDR1 is WNHNN and CDR2 is SYGVQD (reference sequence). The CDR3 covers 12 residues. As DNA, the CDR3 is TGCGCCAGCAGTGCGGGTTACAATGAGCAGTTCTTC. Protein sequence: CASSAGYNEQFF.

The chain carries TRBV25-1 and TRBJ2-7; TRBD2 aligns across 8 bases. The CDR3 runs to 14 residues. From germline, CDR1 is MGHDK and CDR2 SYGVNS. Trimming at V came to 4 bases and at J to 4 bases, leaving 6 bases not matched to a gene. CDR3 sequence: CASSGRTSPYEQYF. CDR3 coding DNA: TGTGCCAGCAGTGGCAGGACTAGCCCGTACGAGCAGTACTTC.

V gene TRBV5-5 combines with J gene TRBJ2-7; D not certain. V was trimmed by 1 base and J by 6 bases, leaving 14 bases between them. This CDR3 region has 14 residues. Germline V CDR1 and CDR2: SGHKS, YYEKEE (reference sequence). This CDR3 reads CASSLWADRLEQYF. The CDR3 nucleotides read TGTGCCAGCAGCTTGTGGGCCGACCGCCTCGAGCAGTACTTC.

The chain couples TRBV6-2 or TRBV6-3 to TRBJ2-1; 10 nucleotides agree with TRBD1. The J segment lost 7 bases and the V segment lost 2 bases, leaving 5 bases of the junction unmatched. CDR1 is MNHEY and CDR2 is SVGEGT in the germline V gene. The CDR3 is 15 amino acids. DNA of the CDR3: TGTGCCAGCAGTTACGGCGGGACAGGGGAAAATGAGCAGTTCTTC. Its protein product is CASSYGGTGENEQFF.

The chain combines TRBV6-6 with TRBJ2-2; the D gene is possibly TRBD2 (7 bases). Trimming cost V 0 bases and J 5 bases, with 13 bases left between them. The CDR3 sequence is 16 residues long. Germline CDR1 is MNHNY and CDR2 is SVGAGI (reference sequence). CDR3 DNA sequence: TGTGCCAGCAGTTACTCGAAGGGGGGAGGGACCGGGGAGCTGTTTTTT. Translating gives CASSYSKGGGTGELFF.

The V and J genes are TRBV7-9 and TRBJ2-7; 8 bases match TRBD1. J gave up 5 bases and V 7 bases, and 13 bases lay outside the gene matches. Germline lookup yields CDR1 SEHNR and CDR2 FQNEAQ (reference sequence). The CDR3 consists of 15 residues. The CDR3 here is CASTATATGDDEQYF. CDR3 DNA sequence: TGTGCCAGCACCGCAACTGCGACAGGGGACGACGAGCAGTACTTC. The full variable domain, with the rest looked up from reference TRBV7-9 and TRBJ2-7, is DTGVSQNPRHKITKRGQNVTFRCDPISEHNRLYWYRQTLGQGPEFLTYFQNEAQLEKSRLLSDRFSAERPKGSFSTLEIQRTEQGDSAMYLCASTATATGDDEQYFGPGTRLTVT.

The chain is built from TRBV19 and TRBJ2-1, with D perhaps matching TRBD1 (5 bases). The germline V and J ends were trimmed by 5 bases and 6 bases, with 17 bases remaining between them. Germline assignment: CDR1 LNHDA and CDR2 SQIVND (reference sequence). This CDR3 comprises 15 residues. CDR3 in DNA: TGTGCCAGTAGTCGTGGGGCTCCAAGCCTCAATGAGCAGTTCTTC. As protein: CASSRGAPSLNEQFF.

The chain uses TRBV5-1 and TRBJ1-1; a weak D match, TRBD1 (5 bases). Germline V gene lookup returns CDR1 SGHRS and CDR2 YFSETQ. The CDR3 runs 14 residues. V was pared by 0 bases and J by 6 bases, with 12 bases between. CDR3 residues: CASSLAAGVSEAFF. CDR3 coding DNA: TGCGCCAGCAGCTTGGCCGCGGGGGTCTCTGAAGCTTTCTTT.

This clone has a handful of counts. The chain joins TRBV18 to TRBJ1-2; no reliable D call. CDR1 KGHSH and CDR2 LQKENI come from the germline V gene. The CDR3 is 14 amino acids. Trimming removed 2 bases from V and 13 bases from J, with 20 bases in between. In DNA, the CDR3 is TGTGCCAGCTCACCAGGAGAACCACCTAGACTATTCACCTTC. The encoded protein is CASSPGEPPRLFTF. Together with reference TRBV18 and TRBJ1-2, the CDR3 gives the full variable domain: NAGVMQNPRHLVRRRGQEARLRCSPMKGHSHVYWYRQLPEEGLKFMVYLQKENIIDESGMPKERFSAEFPKEGPSILRIQQVVRGDSAAYFCASSPGEPPRLFTFGSGTRLTVV.

This clone was observed a single time. This rearrangement joins TRBV3-1 (or the pseudogene TRBV3-2) to TRBJ1-3, with a possible D match to TRBD1 (5 bases). V was clipped by 5 bases and J by 2 bases, with 16 bases between them. Per germline, CDR1 LGHDT and CDR2 YNNKEL (reference sequence). The length of the CDR3 is 16 residues. Here the CDR3 reads CASSYSGIGPGNTIYF. Written as DNA, the CDR3 is TGTGCCAGCAGCTACTCAGGGATCGGGCCTGGAAACACCATATATTTT.

The CDR3 here is CAIRARGEGNSPLHF. The CDR3 DNA is TGTGCCATCAGGGCCAGGGGGGAAGGAAATTCACCCCTCCACTTT. The V call is TRBV10-3, the J call TRBJ1-6; 7 bases align to TRBD1. This CDR3 has 15 amino acids. The V segment lost 6 bases and the J segment 7 bases; nucleotides outside the gene matches: 9. CDR1 and CDR2 from the germline V gene are ENHRY and SYGVKD.

The J gene is TRBJ1-1, the V gene TRBV5-1, with D possibly being TRBD1 (6 bases). Between the trimmed V and J ends, which lost 4 bases and 1 base, there was a span of 11 bases. Germline CDR1 and CDR2: SGHRS and YFSETQ. The length of the CDR3 is 14 residues. The CDR3 DNA is TGCGCCAGCAGCCCCCAACAGGGGAACACTGAAGCTTTCTTT. This encodes CASSPQQGNTEAFF.

This chain connects TRBV9 to TRBJ2-5; D is unresolved. Trimming took 0 bases from V and 4 from J, leaving 7 bases between them. The CDR3 has 13 residues. CDR1 and CDR2 from the germline V gene are SGDLS and YYNGEE. The CDR3 here is CASSVDFRETQYF. CDR3 coding DNA: TGTGCCAGCAGCGTAGATTTCCGAGAGACCCAGTACTTC.

The CDR3 DNA sequence: TGTGCCAGCAGTCCCTGGGACAGGGTAAATGAAAAACTGTTTTTT. It specifies CASSPWDRVNEKLFF. The chain uses TRBV6-2 or TRBV6-3 and TRBJ1-4, with 9 positions matching TRBD1. CDR3 length equals 15 residues. Germline V gives CDR1 MNHEY, CDR2 SVGEGT. The V gene end was trimmed by 5 bases and the J gene end by 5 bases; junction bases not matched to a gene: 6.

The rearrangement uses TRBV5-4 and TRBJ2-3; 9 bases agree with TRBD1. This CDR3 region has 15 residues. The V segment lost 3 bases and the J segment 4 bases; nucleotides outside the gene matches: 6. From germline, CDR1 is SGHNT and CDR2 YYREEE (reference sequence). The CDR3 loop is CASSSRTGDADTQYF. CDR3 in DNA: TGTGCCAGCAGCTCCCGGACAGGGGATGCAGATACGCAGTATTTT.

In DNA, the CDR3 is TGTGCCAGCAGGGGTTTAGGGGGCACCCCCTCTTCCTACGAGCAGTACTTC. This encodes CASRGLGGTPSSYEQYF. The V call is TRBV28, the J call TRBJ2-7; TRBD1 matches at 7 bases. The V segment lost 6 bases and the J segment 1 base; nucleotides outside the gene matches: 15. The CDR3 is 17 residues long. Germline-derived CDR1 and CDR2 are MDHEN and SYDVKM.

This chain uses TRBV19 with TRBJ2-3; TRBD2 might be the D (6 bases). This CDR3 is built from 14 residues. Deletions cut 7 bases from V and 2 bases from J, with 13 bases between. Germline V gene data show CDR1 as LNHDA and CDR2 as SQIVND (reference sequence). The CDR3 spells CASNLARFTDTQYF. CDR3 bases: TGTGCCAGTAACCTAGCGCGCTTCACAGATACGCAGTATTTT.